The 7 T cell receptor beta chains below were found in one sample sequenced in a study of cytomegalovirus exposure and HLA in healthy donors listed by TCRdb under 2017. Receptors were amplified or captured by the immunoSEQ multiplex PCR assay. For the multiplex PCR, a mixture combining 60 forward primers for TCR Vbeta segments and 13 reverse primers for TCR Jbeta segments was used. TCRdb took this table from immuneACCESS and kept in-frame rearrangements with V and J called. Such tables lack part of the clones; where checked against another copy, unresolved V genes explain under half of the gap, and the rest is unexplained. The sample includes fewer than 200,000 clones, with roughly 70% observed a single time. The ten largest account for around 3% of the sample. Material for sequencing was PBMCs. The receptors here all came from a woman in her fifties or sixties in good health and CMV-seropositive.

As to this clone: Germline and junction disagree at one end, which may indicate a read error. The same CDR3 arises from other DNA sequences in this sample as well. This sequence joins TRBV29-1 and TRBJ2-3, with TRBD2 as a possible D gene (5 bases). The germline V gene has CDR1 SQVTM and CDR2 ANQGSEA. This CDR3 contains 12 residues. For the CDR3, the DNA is TGCAGCGCCGGACTGATTGGGGATACACAGTATTTT. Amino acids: CSAGLIGDTQYF.

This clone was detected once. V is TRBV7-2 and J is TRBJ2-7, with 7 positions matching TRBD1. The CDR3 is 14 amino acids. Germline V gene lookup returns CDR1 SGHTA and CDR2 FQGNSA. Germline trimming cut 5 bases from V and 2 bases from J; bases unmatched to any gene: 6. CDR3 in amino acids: CASSPGDRTYEQYF. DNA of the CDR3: TGTGCCAGCAGCCCAGGGGACAGAACCTACGAGCAGTACTTC.

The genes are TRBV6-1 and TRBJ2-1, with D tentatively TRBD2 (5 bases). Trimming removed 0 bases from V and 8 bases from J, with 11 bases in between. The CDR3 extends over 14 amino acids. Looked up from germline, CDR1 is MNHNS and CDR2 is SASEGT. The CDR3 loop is CASSEAEAAHEQFF. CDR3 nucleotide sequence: TGTGCCAGCAGTGAAGCCGAAGCGGCTCATGAGCAGTTCTTC.

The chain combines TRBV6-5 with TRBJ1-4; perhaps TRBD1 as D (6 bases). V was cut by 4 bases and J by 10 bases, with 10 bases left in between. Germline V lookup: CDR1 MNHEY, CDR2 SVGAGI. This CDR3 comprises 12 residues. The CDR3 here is CASSSTGRKLFF. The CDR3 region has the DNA TGTGCCAGCAGTTCGACAGGTAGAAAACTGTTTTTT.

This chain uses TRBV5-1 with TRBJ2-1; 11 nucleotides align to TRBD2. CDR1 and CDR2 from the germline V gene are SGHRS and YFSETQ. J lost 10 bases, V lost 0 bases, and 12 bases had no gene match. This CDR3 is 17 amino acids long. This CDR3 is CASSLVAGGPASKEQFF. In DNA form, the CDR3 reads TGCGCCAGCAGCTTGGTAGCGGGGGGGCCGGCATCAAAGGAGCAGTTCTTC.

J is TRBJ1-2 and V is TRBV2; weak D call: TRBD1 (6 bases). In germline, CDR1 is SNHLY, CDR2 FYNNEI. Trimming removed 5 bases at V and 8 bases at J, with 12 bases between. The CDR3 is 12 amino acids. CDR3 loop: CASSSGVLGYTF. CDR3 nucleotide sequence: TGTGCCAGCAGTTCAGGGGTTCTGGGCTACACCTTC.

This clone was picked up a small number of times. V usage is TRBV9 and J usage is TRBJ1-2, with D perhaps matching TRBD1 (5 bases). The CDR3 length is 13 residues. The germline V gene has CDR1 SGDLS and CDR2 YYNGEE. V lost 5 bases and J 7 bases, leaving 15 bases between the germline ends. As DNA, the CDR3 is TGTGCCAGCAGAAGTACCGACAGCTCTGGCTACACCTTC. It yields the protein CASRSTDSSGYTF.